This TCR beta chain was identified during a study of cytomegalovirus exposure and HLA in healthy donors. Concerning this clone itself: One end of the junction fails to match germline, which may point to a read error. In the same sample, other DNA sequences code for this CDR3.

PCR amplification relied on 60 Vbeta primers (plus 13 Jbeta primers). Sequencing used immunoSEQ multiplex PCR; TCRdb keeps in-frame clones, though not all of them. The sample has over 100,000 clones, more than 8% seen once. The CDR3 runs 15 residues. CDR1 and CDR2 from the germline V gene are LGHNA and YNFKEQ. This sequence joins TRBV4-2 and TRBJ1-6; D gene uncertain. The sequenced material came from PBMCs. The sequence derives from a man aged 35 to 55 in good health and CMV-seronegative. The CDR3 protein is CASSQASGINSPLHF. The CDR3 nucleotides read TGTGCCAGCAGCCAAGCATCCGGGATAAATTCACCCCTCCACTTC.